The rows below give T cell receptor beta chains drawn from one sample of a study of CD8 T cells in ankylosing spondylitis. TCRdb redid the calling of the 5' RACE reads with MiXCR, one entry per CDR3 protein. The sample yields approximately 300,000 distinct CDR3 sequences, roughly 8% seen once. The sample consisted of blood, either unsorted or a sorted T cell fraction (not recorded which). The receptors here all came from a male donor with ankylosing spondylitis. The CDR3 runs from the conserved cysteine through the conserved F or W. D genes are given only for firm matches. Rows give clone size only sometimes, using once, few, many, or a class for an expanded clone.

v_gene,j_gene,abundance,d_gene,CDR3nt,CDR3aa
TRBV29-1,TRBJ1-1,many,TRBD1,TGCAGCGCCCATGGACAGGGGACCAACACTGAAGCTTTCTTT,CSAHGQGTNTEAFF
TRBV6-2/TRBV6-3,TRBJ2-6,few,.,TGTGCCAGCACCGGGGCCTCTGGGGCCAACGTCCTGACTTTC,CASTGASGANVLTF
TRBV29-1,TRBJ2-1,many,.,TGCAGCGTTGAAAGATATACGGGGACCTACAATGAGCAGTTCTTC,CSVERYTGTYNEQFF
TRBV11-2,TRBJ2-1,many,.,TGTGCCAGCAGCTTAGTAATCGGCAGGGTCAATGAGCAGTTCTTC,CASSLVIGRVNEQFF
TRBV28,TRBJ2-2,few,.,TGTGCCAGCGGCCTTGGCGGGGAGCTGTTTTTT,CASGLGGELFF
TRBV5-6,TRBJ2-1,.,TRBD2,TGTGCCAGCAGCTTGGAGACTAGCGGAAACTTCTACAATGAGCAGTTCTTC,CASSLETSGNFYNEQFF
TRBV6-1,TRBJ2-1,.,TRBD2,TGTGCCAGCAGTGCCAGGACTAGCGGGACTGAGCAGTTCTTC,CASSARTSGTEQFF
TRBV5-1,TRBJ2-7,few,TRBD2,TGCGCCAGCAGCTTGTTTAGCGGGAGTACCTACGAGCAGTACTTC,CASSLFSGSTYEQYF
TRBV12-3/TRBV12-4,TRBJ2-1,few,.,TGTGCCAGCAATCTGGGGCCCGGAGAGCAGTTCTTC,CASNLGPGEQFF
TRBV5-1,TRBJ2-6,few,.,TGCGCCAGCAGCTTCGCCTACTCTGGGGCCAACGTCCTGACTTTC,CASSFAYSGANVLTF
TRBV4-1,TRBJ2-1,.,TRBD1,TGCGCCAGCAGCCAAAGGACAGGGGTCAATGAGCAGTTCTTC,CASSQRTGVNEQFF